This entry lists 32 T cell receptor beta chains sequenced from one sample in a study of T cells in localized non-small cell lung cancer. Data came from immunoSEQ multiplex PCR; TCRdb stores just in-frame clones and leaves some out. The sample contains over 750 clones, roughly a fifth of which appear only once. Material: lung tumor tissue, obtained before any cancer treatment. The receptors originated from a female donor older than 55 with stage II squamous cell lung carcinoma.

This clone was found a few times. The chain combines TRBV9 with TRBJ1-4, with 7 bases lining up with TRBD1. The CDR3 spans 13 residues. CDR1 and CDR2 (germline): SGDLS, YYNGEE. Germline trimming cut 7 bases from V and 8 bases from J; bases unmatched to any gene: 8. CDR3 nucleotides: TGTGCCAGCTCGAGGGACAGAGGGGAAAAACTGTTTTTT. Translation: CASSRDRGEKLFF.

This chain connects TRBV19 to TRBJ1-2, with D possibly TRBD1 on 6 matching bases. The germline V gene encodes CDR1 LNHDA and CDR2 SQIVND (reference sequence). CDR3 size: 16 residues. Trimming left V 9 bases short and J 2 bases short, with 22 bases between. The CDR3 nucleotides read TGTGCCAGCCGGCGTGGGGGCCAGGGAAGCAACTATGGCTACACCTTC. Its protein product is CASRRGGQGSNYGYTF.

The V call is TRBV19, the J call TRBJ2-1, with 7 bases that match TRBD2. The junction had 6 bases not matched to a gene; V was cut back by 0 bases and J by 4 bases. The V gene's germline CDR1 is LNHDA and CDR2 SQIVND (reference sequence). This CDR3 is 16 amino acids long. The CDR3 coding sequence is TGTGCCAGTAGTATAGATGGCAGCGGGGAGTACAATGAGCAGTTCTTC. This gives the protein CASSIDGSGEYNEQFF. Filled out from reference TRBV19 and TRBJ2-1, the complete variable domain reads DGGITQSPKYLFRKEGQNVTLSCEQNLNHDAMYWYRQDPGQGLRLIYYSQIVNDFQKGDIAEGYSVSREKKESFPLTVTSAQKNPTAFYLCASSIDGSGEYNEQFFGPGTRLTVL.

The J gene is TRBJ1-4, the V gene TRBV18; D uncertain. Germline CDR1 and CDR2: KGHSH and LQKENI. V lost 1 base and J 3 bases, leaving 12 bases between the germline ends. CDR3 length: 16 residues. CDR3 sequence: CASSPLPTRSNEKLFF. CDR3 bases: TGTGCCAGCTCACCACTCCCGACACGTTCTAATGAAAAACTGTTTTTT.

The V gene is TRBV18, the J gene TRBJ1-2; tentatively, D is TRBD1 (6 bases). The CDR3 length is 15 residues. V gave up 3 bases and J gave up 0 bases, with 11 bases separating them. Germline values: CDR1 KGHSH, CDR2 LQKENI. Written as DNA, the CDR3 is TGTGCCAGCTCACCCGGGGGGCCACCTAACTATGGCTACACCTTC. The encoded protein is CASSPGGPPNYGYTF.

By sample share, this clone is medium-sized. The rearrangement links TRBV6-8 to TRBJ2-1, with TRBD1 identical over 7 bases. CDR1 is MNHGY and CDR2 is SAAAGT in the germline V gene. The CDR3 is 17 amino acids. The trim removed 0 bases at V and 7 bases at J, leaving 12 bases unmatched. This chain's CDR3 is CASSYSYRGSGSNEQFF. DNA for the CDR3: TGTGCCAGCAGTTACTCATACAGGGGTAGTGGATCGAATGAGCAGTTCTTC.

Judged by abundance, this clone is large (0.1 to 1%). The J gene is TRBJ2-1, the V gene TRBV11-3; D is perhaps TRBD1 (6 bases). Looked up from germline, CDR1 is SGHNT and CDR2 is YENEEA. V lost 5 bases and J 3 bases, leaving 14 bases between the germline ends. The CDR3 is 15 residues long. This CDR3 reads CASSPHRVLYNEQFF. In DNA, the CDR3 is TGTGCCAGCAGCCCGCACAGGGTTCTCTACAATGAGCAGTTCTTC.

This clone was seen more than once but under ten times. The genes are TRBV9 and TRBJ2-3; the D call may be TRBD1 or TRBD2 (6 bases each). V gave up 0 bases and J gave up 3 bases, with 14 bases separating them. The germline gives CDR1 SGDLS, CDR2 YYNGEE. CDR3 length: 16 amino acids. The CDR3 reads CASSVVGGMETDTQYF. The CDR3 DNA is TGTGCCAGCAGCGTAGTGGGGGGCATGGAGACAGATACGCAGTATTTT.

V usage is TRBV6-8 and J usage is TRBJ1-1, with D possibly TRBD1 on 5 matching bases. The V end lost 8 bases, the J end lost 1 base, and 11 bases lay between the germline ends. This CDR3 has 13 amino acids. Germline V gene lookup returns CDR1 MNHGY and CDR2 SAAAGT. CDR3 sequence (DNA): TGTGCCAGCGGAAGGGACCCGAACACTGAAGCTTTCTTT. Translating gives CASGRDPNTEAFF.

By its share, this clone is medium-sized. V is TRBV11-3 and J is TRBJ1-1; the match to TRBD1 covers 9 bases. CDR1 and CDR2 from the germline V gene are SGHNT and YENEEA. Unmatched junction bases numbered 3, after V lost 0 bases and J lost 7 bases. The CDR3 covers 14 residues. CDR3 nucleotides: TGTGCCAGCAGCTTAGAGGGACAGGGAAATGAAGCTTTCTTT. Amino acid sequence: CASSLEGQGNEAFF. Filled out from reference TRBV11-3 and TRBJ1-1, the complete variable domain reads EAGVVQSPRYKIIEKKQPVAFWCNPISGHNTLYWYLQNLGQGPELLIRYENEEAVDDSQLPKDRFSAERLKGVDSTLKIQPAELGDSAVYLCASSLEGQGNEAFFGQGTRLTVV.

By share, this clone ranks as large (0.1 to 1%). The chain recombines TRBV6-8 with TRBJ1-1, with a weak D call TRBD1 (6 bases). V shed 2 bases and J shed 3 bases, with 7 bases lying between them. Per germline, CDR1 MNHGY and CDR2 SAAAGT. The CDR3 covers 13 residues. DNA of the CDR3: TGTGCCAGCAGTTACGAGGGGGACACTGAAGCTTTCTTT. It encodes CASSYEGDTEAFF.

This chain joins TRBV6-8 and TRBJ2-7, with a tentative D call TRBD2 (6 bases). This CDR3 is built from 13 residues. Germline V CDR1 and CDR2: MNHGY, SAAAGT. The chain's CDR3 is CASGGRESYEQYF. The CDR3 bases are TGTGCTAGCGGCGGCAGGGAATCCTACGAGCAGTACTTC.

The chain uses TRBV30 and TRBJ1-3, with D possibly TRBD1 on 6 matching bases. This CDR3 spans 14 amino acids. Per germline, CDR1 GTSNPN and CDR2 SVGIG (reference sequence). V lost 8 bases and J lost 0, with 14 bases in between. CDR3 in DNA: TGTGCCGGGAACAGGGCGATCTCTGGAAACACCATATATTTT. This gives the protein CAGNRAISGNTIYF.

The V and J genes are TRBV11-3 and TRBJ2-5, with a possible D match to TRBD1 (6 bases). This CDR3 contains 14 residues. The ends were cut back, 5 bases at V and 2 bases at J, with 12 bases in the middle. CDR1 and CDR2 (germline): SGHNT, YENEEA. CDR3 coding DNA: TGTGCCAGCAGCCCCGGGACAAGGCAAGAGACCCAGTACTTC. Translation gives CASSPGTRQETQYF.

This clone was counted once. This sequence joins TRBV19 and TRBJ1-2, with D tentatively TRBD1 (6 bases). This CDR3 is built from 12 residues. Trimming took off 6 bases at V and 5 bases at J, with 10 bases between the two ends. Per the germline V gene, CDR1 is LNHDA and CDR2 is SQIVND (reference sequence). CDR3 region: CASRGQYYGYTF. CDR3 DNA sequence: TGTGCCAGTAGAGGACAGTATTATGGCTACACCTTC.

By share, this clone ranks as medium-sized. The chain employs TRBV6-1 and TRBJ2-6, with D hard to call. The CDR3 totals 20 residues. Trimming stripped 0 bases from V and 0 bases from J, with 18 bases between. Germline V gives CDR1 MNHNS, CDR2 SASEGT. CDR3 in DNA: TGTGCCAGCAGTGAAGCTAGCAGGTGGCGAACCCACTCTGGGGCCAACGTCCTGACTTTC. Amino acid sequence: CASSEASRWRTHSGANVLTF.

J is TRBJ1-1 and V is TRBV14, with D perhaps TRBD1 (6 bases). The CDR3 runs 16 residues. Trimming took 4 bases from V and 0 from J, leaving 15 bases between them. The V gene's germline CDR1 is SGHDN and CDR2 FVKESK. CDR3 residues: CASSLPGGGLNTEAFF. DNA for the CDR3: TGTGCCAGCAGCCTACCCGGAGGGGGGCTGAACACTGAAGCTTTCTTT.

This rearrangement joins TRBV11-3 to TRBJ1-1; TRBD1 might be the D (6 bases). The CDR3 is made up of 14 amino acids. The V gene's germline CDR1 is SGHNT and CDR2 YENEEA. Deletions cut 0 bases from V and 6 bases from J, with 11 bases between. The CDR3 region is CASSLEGAASEAFF. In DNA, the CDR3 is TGTGCCAGCAGCTTAGAGGGGGCCGCTTCTGAAGCTTTCTTT.

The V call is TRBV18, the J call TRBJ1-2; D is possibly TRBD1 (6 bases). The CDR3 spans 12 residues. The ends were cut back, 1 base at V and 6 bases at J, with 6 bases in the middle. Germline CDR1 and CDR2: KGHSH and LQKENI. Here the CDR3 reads CASSPQGDGYTF. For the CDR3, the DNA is TGTGCCAGCTCACCACAGGGGGATGGCTACACCTTC.

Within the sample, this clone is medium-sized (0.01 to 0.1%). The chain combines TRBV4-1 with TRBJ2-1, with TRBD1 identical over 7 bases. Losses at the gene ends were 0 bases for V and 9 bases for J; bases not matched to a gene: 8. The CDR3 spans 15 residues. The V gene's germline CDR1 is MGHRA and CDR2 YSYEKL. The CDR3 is CASSQDGGSGGEQFF. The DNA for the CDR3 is TGCGCCAGCAGCCAAGATGGCGGTTCAGGGGGTGAGCAGTTCTTC.

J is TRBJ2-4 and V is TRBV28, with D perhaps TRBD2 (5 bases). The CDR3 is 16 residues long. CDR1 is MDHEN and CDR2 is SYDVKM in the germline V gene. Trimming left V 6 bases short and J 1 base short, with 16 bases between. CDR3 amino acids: CASSLIRERAKNIQYF. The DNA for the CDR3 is TGTGCCAGCAGCCTGATTAGGGAGCGGGCCAAAAACATTCAGTACTTC.

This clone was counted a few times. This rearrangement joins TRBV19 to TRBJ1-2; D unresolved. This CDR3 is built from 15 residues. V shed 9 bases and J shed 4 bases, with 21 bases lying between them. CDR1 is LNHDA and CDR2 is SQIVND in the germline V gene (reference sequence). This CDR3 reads CASGAHGERRYGYTF. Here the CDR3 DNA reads TGTGCCAGCGGAGCCCACGGGGAAAGGCGCTATGGCTACACCTTC. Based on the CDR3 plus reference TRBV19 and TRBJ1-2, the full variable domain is DGGITQSPKYLFRKEGQNVTLSCEQNLNHDAMYWYRQDPGQGLRLIYYSQIVNDFQKGDIAEGYSVSREKKESFPLTVTSAQKNPTAFYLCASGAHGERRYGYTFGSGTRLTVV.

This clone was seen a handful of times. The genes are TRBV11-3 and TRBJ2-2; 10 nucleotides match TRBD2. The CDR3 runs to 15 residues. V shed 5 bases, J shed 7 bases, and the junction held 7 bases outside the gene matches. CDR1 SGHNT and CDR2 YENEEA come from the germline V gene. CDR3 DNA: TGTGCCAGCAGCAGCCTAGCGGGAGTCGACGGGGAGCTGTTTTTT. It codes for CASSSLAGVDGELFF.

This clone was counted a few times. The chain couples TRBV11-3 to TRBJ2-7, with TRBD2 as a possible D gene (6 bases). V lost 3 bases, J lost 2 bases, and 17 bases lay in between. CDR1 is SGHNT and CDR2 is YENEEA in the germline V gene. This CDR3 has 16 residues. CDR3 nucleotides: TGTGCCAGCAGCTTTGGGACGGGACTTTCACCCTACGAGCAGTACTTC. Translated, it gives CASSFGTGLSPYEQYF.

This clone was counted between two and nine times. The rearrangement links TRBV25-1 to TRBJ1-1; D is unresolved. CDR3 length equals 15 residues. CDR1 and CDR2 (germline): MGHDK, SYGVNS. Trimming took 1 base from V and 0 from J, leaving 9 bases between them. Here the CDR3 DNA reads TGTGCCAGCAGTGAATCCCGTTACATGAACACTGAAGCTTTCTTT. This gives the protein CASSESRYMNTEAFF.

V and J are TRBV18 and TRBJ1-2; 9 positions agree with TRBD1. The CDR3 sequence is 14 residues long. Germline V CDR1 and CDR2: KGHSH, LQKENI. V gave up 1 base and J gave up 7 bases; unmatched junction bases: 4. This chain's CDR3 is CASSPQSDRGGYTF. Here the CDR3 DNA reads TGTGCCAGCTCACCACAATCGGACAGGGGTGGCTACACCTTC.

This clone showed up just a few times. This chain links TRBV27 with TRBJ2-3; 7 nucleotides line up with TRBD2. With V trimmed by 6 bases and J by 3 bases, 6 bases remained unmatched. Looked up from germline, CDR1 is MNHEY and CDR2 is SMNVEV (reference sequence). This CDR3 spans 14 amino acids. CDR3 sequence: CASSPSGWTDTQYF. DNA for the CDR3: TGTGCCAGCAGCCCTAGCGGTTGGACAGATACGCAGTATTTT.

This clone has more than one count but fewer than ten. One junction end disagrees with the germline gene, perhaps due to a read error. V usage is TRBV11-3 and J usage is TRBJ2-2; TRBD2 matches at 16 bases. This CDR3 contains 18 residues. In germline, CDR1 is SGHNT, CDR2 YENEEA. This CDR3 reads CASSLVGLAGGNAGELFF. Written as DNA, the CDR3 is TGTGCCAGCAGCTTGGTGGGACTAGCGGGAGGGAACGCCGGGGAGCTGTTTTTT.

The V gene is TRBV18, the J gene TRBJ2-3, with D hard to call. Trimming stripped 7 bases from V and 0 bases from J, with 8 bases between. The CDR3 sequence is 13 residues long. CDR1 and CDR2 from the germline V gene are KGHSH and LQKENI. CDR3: CASLRYSTDTQYF. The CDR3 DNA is TGTGCCAGCTTGCGGTATAGCACAGATACGCAGTATTTT.

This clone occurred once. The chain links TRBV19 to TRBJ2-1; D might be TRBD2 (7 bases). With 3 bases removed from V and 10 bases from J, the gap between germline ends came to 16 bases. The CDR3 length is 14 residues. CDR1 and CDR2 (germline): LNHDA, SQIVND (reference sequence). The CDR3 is CASSIGGGAWEQFF. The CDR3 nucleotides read TGTGCCAGTAGTATTGGAGGGGGGGCCTGGGAGCAGTTCTTC.

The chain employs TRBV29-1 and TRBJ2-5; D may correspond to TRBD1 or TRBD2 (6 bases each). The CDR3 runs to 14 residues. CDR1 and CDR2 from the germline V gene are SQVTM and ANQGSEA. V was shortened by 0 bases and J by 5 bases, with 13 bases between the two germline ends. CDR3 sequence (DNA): TGCAGCGTTGAAGAGGCGCGGAGGGGGGAGACCCAGTACTTC. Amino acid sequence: CSVEEARRGETQYF. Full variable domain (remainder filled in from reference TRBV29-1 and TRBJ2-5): SAVISQKPSRDICQRGTSLTIQCQVDSQVTMMFWYRQQPGQSLTLIATANQGSEATYESGFVIDKFPISRPNLTFSTLTVSNMSPEDSSIYLCSVEEARRGETQYFGPGTRLLVL.

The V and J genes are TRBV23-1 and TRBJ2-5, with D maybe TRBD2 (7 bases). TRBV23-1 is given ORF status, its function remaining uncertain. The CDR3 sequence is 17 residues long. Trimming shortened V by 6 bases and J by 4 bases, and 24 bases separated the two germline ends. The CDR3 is CASSQVWVGGQLETQYF. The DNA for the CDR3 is TGCGCCAGCAGCCAAGTCTGGGTCGGGGGGCAGTTAGAGACCCAGTACTTC.